Sequencing of this TCR beta chain was carried out in a study of control samples from healthy donors and cancer patients. Looked up from germline, CDR1 is SGHRS and CDR2 is YFSETQ. This CDR3 is 14 amino acids long. Trimming pared 1 base from V and 2 bases from J, leaving 9 bases between. Produced via immunoSEQ multiplex PCR; TCRdb's table is partial and in-frame only. The data contain some 67,000 clones, roughly nine tenths of them seen just once; the ten biggest clones take up about 20%. Sequencing was done on a sample of PBMCs. The clonotype was recovered from a man between 60 and 70 years old with lung cancer. The V gene is TRBV5-1, the J gene TRBJ2-5; D is undetermined. The chain's CDR3 is CASSLTSAQETQYF. The CDR3, as DNA: TGCGCCAGCAGCTTGACCTCCGCTCAAGAGACCCAGTACTTC.